Below are 27 T cell receptor beta chains sequenced from a single sample in a study of a mutant IDH1 vaccine in newly diagnosed glioma. The time point here: baseline, week 1 (first vaccination visit). The treatment here: pre-vaccination baseline after standard-of-care therapy. Repertoires were generated with immunoSEQ multiplex PCR, while TCRdb's copy carries only in-frame clones and drops some. The data show under 80,000 clones, about 86% seen once. The sample consisted of PBMCs, taken from a glioma patient treated with radiotherapy, temozolomide or both. These receptors came from a man aged 30-40 years with glioma.

V usage is TRBV19 and J usage is TRBJ2-1; 8 positions agree with TRBD1. The CDR3 sequence is 16 residues long. Germline assignment: CDR1 LNHDA and CDR2 SQIVND (reference sequence). J gave up 4 bases and V 6 bases, and 11 bases lay outside the gene matches. In DNA, the CDR3 is TGTGCCAGTAGCGTTGGACAGGGTGGGAGTTACAATGAGCAGTTCTTC. Translated: CASSVGQGGSYNEQFF.

This clone was seen once. This chain links TRBV28 with TRBJ2-7, with D uncertain. Trimming removed 1 base at V and 0 bases at J, with 13 bases between. This CDR3 is 16 amino acids long. Germline-derived CDR1 and CDR2 are MDHEN and SYDVKM. Here the CDR3 reads CASSLYGQESSYEQYF. The DNA of the CDR3 is TGTGCCAGCAGTTTATATGGGCAGGAGAGCTCCTACGAGCAGTACTTC.

The chain recombines TRBV5-6 with TRBJ2-1; D is unresolved. The V end was cut by 6 bases, the J end by 4 bases, with 11 bases between. Germline V gene sequence: CDR1 SGHDT, CDR2 YYEEEE. This CDR3 is 13 amino acids long. This CDR3 is CASTNTAYNEQFF. The DNA for the CDR3 is TGTGCCAGCACCAACACAGCATACAATGAGCAGTTCTTC.

This sequence joins TRBV27 and TRBJ1-2; no firm D call. V dropped 8 bases and J dropped 4 bases, with 14 bases sitting between them. The CDR3 contains 13 residues. The V gene's germline CDR1 is MNHEY and CDR2 SMNVEV (reference sequence). The CDR3 reads CASPRGVAYGYTF. CDR3 DNA: TGTGCCAGCCCCCGGGGAGTGGCCTATGGCTACACCTTC.

The CDR3 reads CASSQVGTSGGIQETQYF. The CDR3 DNA reads TGCGCCAGCAGCCAAGTTGGGACTAGCGGGGGGATACAAGAGACCCAGTACTTC. The chain joins TRBV4-1 to TRBJ2-5; TRBD2 aligns across 15 bases. This CDR3 is 18 amino acids long. With 1 base clipped from V and 2 bases from J, the junction kept 5 bases outside the gene matches. Germline values: CDR1 MGHRA, CDR2 YSYEKL.

The chain links TRBV7-2 to TRBJ1-2; no clear D gene. This CDR3 has 13 residues. Trimming removed 5 bases from V and 4 bases from J, with 11 bases in between. CDR1 is SGHTA and CDR2 is FQGNSA in the germline V gene. As DNA, the CDR3 is TGTGCCAGCAGCCCGGGGAGGGCCTATGGCTACACCTTC. Its protein is CASSPGRAYGYTF.

This chain links TRBV28 with TRBJ2-3, with D unclear. V was pared by 2 bases and J by 4 bases, with 7 bases between. The CDR3 sequence is 13 residues long. Germline V gene lookup returns CDR1 MDHEN and CDR2 SYDVKM. CDR3 protein: CASSLAVADTQYF. CDR3 nucleotide sequence: TGTGCCAGCAGTTTAGCAGTTGCAGATACGCAGTATTTT. The whole variable domain, filled in from reference TRBV28 and TRBJ2-3, reads DVKVTQSSRYLVKRTGEKVFLECVQDMDHENMFWYRQDPGLGLRLIYFSYDVKMKEKGDIPEGYSVSREKKERFSLILESASTNQTSMYLCASSLAVADTQYFGPGTRLTVL.

The rearrangement joins TRBV28 to TRBJ2-7; 11 bases are shared with TRBD2. This CDR3 is 15 amino acids long. The J segment lost 0 bases and the V segment lost 3 bases, leaving 1 base of the junction unmatched. CDR1 and CDR2 (germline): MDHEN, SYDVKM. CDR3 region: CASSLGTSGSYEQYF. The CDR3 bases are TGTGCCAGCAGTTTGGGGACTAGCGGCTCCTACGAGCAGTACTTC.

The genes are TRBV27 and TRBJ1-5, with 8 bases that match TRBD1. The germline V gene has CDR1 MNHEY and CDR2 SMNVEV (reference sequence). The CDR3 length is 18 residues. Trimming at V came to 6 bases and at J to 0 bases, leaving 13 bases not matched to a gene. The CDR3 loop is CASSPGQGGGYSNQPQHF. The DNA of the CDR3 is TGTGCCAGCAGCCCCGGACAGGGAGGGGGATATAGCAATCAGCCCCAGCATTTT.

The V call is TRBV5-6, the J call TRBJ2-1; the D is unclear. V lost 5 bases, J lost 2 bases, and 8 bases lay in between. Germline loops: CDR1 SGHDT, CDR2 YYEEEE. The CDR3 runs 13 residues. The CDR3 coding sequence is TGTGCCAGCAGGATTAGGACCTACAATGAGCAGTTCTTC. It specifies CASRIRTYNEQFF.

This clone was picked up a small number of times. In DNA, the CDR3 is TGTGCCAGCGTCGCGATGGTAGATGGGACAGGGAAAACTAATGAAAAACTGTTTTTT. Encoded protein: CASVAMVDGTGKTNEKLFF. The rearrangement joins TRBV7-9 to TRBJ1-4; TRBD1 matches 9 bases. This CDR3 contains 19 residues. Trimming took 8 bases from V and 1 from J; bases not matched to a gene: 17. CDR1 is SEHNR, CDR2 FQNEAQ, per germline (reference sequence).

The chain uses TRBV2 and TRBJ2-2; weak D call: TRBD2 (6 bases). V lost 6 bases and J 3 bases, leaving 14 bases between the germline ends. Germline-derived CDR1 and CDR2 are SNHLY and FYNNEI. This CDR3 has 15 amino acids. In nucleotides, the CDR3 is TGTGCCAGCAGGGCGGGGTTGATCGACACCGGGGAGCTGTTTTTT. Translated: CASRAGLIDTGELFF.

The V call is TRBV11-3, the J call TRBJ1-1, with D unresolved. Germline loops: CDR1 SGHNT, CDR2 YENEEA. The CDR3 totals 15 residues. V lost 5 bases and J lost 0, with 13 bases in between. The chain's CDR3 is CASSPKVQLNTEAFF. CDR3 DNA: TGTGCCAGCAGCCCCAAGGTCCAGTTGAACACTGAAGCTTTCTTT.

Regarding this clone: One junction end does not reproduce the germline sequence, and a read error may be involved. V and J are TRBV5-1 and TRBJ1-4, with D maybe TRBD1 (5 bases). The CDR3 consists of 17 residues. Germline V gene data show CDR1 as SGHRS and CDR2 as YFSETQ. CDR3: CTSSTVFQGAVNEKLFF. The CDR3 coding sequence is TGCACCAGCAGCACAGTCTTCCAAGGGGCCGTTAATGAAAAACTGTTTTTT.

CDR3 in amino acids: CASSGAGDPQPQHF. The CDR3, as DNA: TGTGCCAGCAGTGGGGCAGGGGACCCCCAGCCCCAGCATTTT. The chain employs TRBV6-1 and TRBJ1-5, with D perhaps TRBD1 (6 bases). Germline loops: CDR1 MNHNS, CDR2 SASEGT. The ends were cut back, 4 bases at V and 7 bases at J, with 14 bases in the middle. The CDR3 is 14 amino acids.

The V call is TRBV6-6, the J call TRBJ1-2; the match to TRBD1 covers 11 bases. V shed 6 bases, J shed 6 bases, and the junction held 12 bases outside the gene matches. The germline V gene encodes CDR1 MNHNY and CDR2 SVGAGI (reference sequence). There are 16 residues in the CDR3. DNA for the CDR3: TGTGCCAGCAGCGACCCCGGGACAGGGGGAGATAATGGCTACACCTTC. As protein: CASSDPGTGGDNGYTF.

The rearrangement joins TRBV4-1 to TRBJ2-3, with D unclear. CDR3 size: 16 residues. V was shortened by 0 bases and J by 5 bases, with 15 bases between the two germline ends. The germline V gene encodes CDR1 MGHRA and CDR2 YSYEKL. CDR3 sequence: CASSQDRQTLGDTQYF. The CDR3 nucleotides are TGCGCCAGCAGCCAAGACCGCCAGACCCTGGGAGATACGCAGTATTTT.

The V gene is TRBV6-1, the J gene TRBJ2-7; TRBD2 is a possible D gene (6 bases). Germline CDR1 MNHNS, CDR2 SASEGT. Trimming shortened V by 10 bases and J by 3 bases, and 22 bases separated the two germline ends. CDR3 length: 15 residues. CDR3 nucleotides: TGTGCCACCCAATCGATCGGGACTCCTAACTACGAGCAGTACTTC. Translated, it gives CATQSIGTPNYEQYF.

This clone has just a few counts. The rearrangement links TRBV29-1 to TRBJ1-2; D ambiguous. Germline V gene data show CDR1 as SQVTM and CDR2 as ANQGSEA. The CDR3 is made up of 14 amino acids. Trimming left V 2 bases short and J 4 bases short, with 14 bases between. The CDR3 DNA follows: TGCAGCGTTGAACGGGCCACGATCTCCTATGGCTACACCTTC. Its translation is CSVERATISYGYTF.

This clone was seen a single time. This sequence joins TRBV5-1 and TRBJ2-5, with TRBD1 matching over 7 bases. Germline CDR1 SGHRS, CDR2 YFSETQ. The CDR3 runs 15 residues. Trimming cost V 2 bases and J 5 bases; bases outside gene matches: 9. This CDR3 reads CASSFATGRAETQYF. CDR3 nucleotides: TGCGCCAGCAGCTTCGCGACAGGGCGGGCGGAGACCCAGTACTTC.

The genes are TRBV27 and TRBJ2-3; the D gene is possibly TRBD1 (5 bases). Germline V gives CDR1 MNHEY, CDR2 SMNVEV (reference sequence). CDR3 length: 15 amino acids. Trimming stripped 3 bases from V and 6 bases from J, with 16 bases between. DNA for the CDR3: TGTGCCAGCAGTTTCTTAGGGGTAAGGGCGGATACGCAGTATTTT. It yields the protein CASSFLGVRADTQYF.

The chain employs TRBV25-1 and TRBJ1-1; no reliable D call. The V gene's germline CDR1 is MGHDK and CDR2 SYGVNS. V lost 2 bases and J 4 bases, leaving 8 bases between the germline ends. This CDR3 region has 13 residues. In DNA form, the CDR3 reads TGTGCCAGCAGTGAAGGATGGGGCACTGAAGCTTTCTTT. Protein sequence: CASSEGWGTEAFF.

The V gene is TRBV28, the J gene TRBJ2-5, with D perhaps TRBD1 (7 bases). Judging by the DNA end, TRBJ2-7 fits better; the J call may be wrong. Germline assignment: CDR1 MDHEN and CDR2 SYDVKM. This CDR3 has 16 residues. The CDR3 coding sequence is TGTGCCAGCAGGGTACCAGGGGGGACGGAGTCCTACGAGCAGTACTTC. The encoded protein is CASRVPGGTESYEQYF.

This clone was counted only a few times. The chain carries TRBV7-6 and TRBJ1-1; 7 positions match TRBD1. CDR3 size: 13 residues. J gave up 6 bases and V 4 bases, and 5 bases lay outside the gene matches. CDR1 and CDR2 from the germline V gene are SGHVS and FNYEAQ. This CDR3 reads CASSSLTGAEAFF. CDR3 coding DNA: TGTGCCAGCAGCTCTTTAACAGGGGCTGAAGCTTTCTTT. Filled out from reference TRBV7-6 and TRBJ1-1, the complete variable domain reads GAGVSQSPRYKVTKRGQDVALRCDPISGHVSLYWYRQALGQGPEFLTYFNYEAQQDKSGLPNDRFSAERPEGSISTLTIQRTEQRDSAMYRCASSSLTGAEAFFGQGTRLTVV.

The chain employs TRBV7-2 and TRBJ1-2, with 8 bases aligning to TRBD1. The CDR3 has 16 amino acids. After removal of 6 bases from V and 0 bases from J, the junction contained 9 bases not matched to a gene. From germline, CDR1 is SGHTA and CDR2 FQGNSA. The CDR3 coding sequence is TGTGCCAGCAGTCCCGGACAGGGCTCTACTAACTATGGCTACACCTTC. Its protein product is CASSPGQGSTNYGYTF.

This chain uses TRBV28 with TRBJ2-6; D gene uncertain. V shed 8 bases and J shed 2 bases, with 16 bases lying between them. The CDR3 is made up of 16 amino acids. Germline V gene data show CDR1 as MDHEN and CDR2 as SYDVKM. Written as DNA, the CDR3 is TGTGCCAGCCAAAAGGGTGTTCTCACTGGGGCCAACGTCCTGACTTTC. It translates to CASQKGVLTGANVLTF.

The gene calls are TRBV18 and TRBJ1-1, with D perhaps TRBD1 (5 bases). V gave up 10 bases and J gave up 0 bases, with 12 bases separating them. This CDR3 is built from 13 residues. Looked up from germline, CDR1 is KGHSH and CDR2 is LQKENI. For the CDR3, the DNA is TGTGCCACCTACAGGACGATGAACACTGAAGCTTTCTTT. This codes for CATYRTMNTEAFF. Full variable domain (remainder filled in from reference TRBV18 and TRBJ1-1): NAGVMQNPRHLVRRRGQEARLRCSPMKGHSHVYWYRQLPEEGLKFMVYLQKENIIDESGMPKERFSAEFPKEGPSILRIQQVVRGDSAAYFCATYRTMNTEAFFGQGTRLTVV.